These T cell receptor beta chains were read from a single sample in a study of vaccination and CD4 T cells after COVID-19. These receptors are not linked to any known antigen. TCRdb reanalysed the PCR reads using MiXCR and keeps one entry per CDR3 protein. The table lists 4,000 to 5,500 distinct CDR3 sequences, roughly 53% of them singletons. The sequencing sample was made of CD4+ T cells from blood, cultured in vitro. The receptors originated from a human donor who had recovered from COVID-19. Both conserved end residues are part of each CDR3. The D gene is left open where the match is weak.

D gene,J gene,V gene,CDR3 protein
.,TRBJ1-5,TRBV7-8,CASSLYDRYQPQHF
.,TRBJ2-1,TRBV7-2,CASSQARVNNEQFF
.,TRBJ2-7,TRBV6-1,CAAQLAAYEQYF
.,TRBJ1-2,TRBV20-1,CSVINDWAANYGYTF
.,TRBJ1-2,TRBV6-2/TRBV6-3,CASSPQGLVGYTF
.,TRBJ1-5,TRBV28,CASSSDSNQPQHF
.,TRBJ1-2,TRBV5-4,CASGRSYGYTF
TRBD1,TRBJ1-2,TRBV7-6,CASSPRDRDLGYTF
TRBD2,TRBJ2-5,TRBV6-5,CASSYSTAGGQETQYF
.,TRBJ1-2,TRBV2,CASSVGDGYTF
.,TRBJ1-5,TRBV6-1,CASMNGGRPQHF
.,TRBJ1-2,TRBV20-1,CSARDVRANYGYTF
TRBD1,TRBJ1-5,TRBV28,CASSLTGGNQPQHF
TRBD1,TRBJ1-1,TRBV7-9,CASSWGQGNTEAFF
.,TRBJ1-6,TRBV15,CATSTGHLGNSPLHF
TRBD1,TRBJ1-6,TRBV28,CASSYTGRGSLF
.,TRBJ1-2,TRBV20-1,CSASTVNYGYTF
TRBD1,TRBJ2-5,TRBV5-1,CASSLNTVDRGETQYF
.,TRBJ1-2,TRBV28,CASTVNPYGYTF
TRBD1,TRBJ1-5,TRBV6-1,CASSRQGAGSNQPQHF
.,TRBJ1-6,TRBV18,CASSKGTLEPLHF
.,TRBJ1-5,TRBV10-3,CATGVREKPQHF
TRBD1,TRBJ1-2,TRBV7-2,CASSLSTGGPYGYTF
TRBD1,TRBJ2-1,TRBV20-1,CSARGDRVYNEQFF
.,TRBJ1-1,TRBV7-3,CASSLAGMNTEAFF
.,TRBJ1-2,TRBV10-3,CAISDGGYGYTF
TRBD1,TRBJ2-7,TRBV7-6,CASSLGTGDSYEQYF
.,TRBJ2-7,TRBV28,CASGQQGSYEQYF
TRBD2,TRBJ2-1,TRBV20-1,CSGAAGGRDEQFF
.,TRBJ1-2,TRBV28,CASSPQVGYTF
.,TRBJ2-7,TRBV6-2/TRBV6-3,CASARTYEQYF
TRBD1,TRBJ2-1,TRBV20-1,CSAYRGAYNEQFF
.,TRBJ1-1,TRBV5-6,CARIPEAFF
TRBD1,TRBJ1-2,TRBV20-1,CSAQTGTGYGYTF
.,TRBJ2-5,TRBV7-8,CASSLLGKGETQYF
TRBD2,TRBJ2-5,TRBV20-1,CSAHVPGLAETQYF
TRBD1,TRBJ1-2,TRBV6-1,CASRAWTGSYGYTF
TRBD1,TRBJ1-5,TRBV20-1,CSARDRGNQPQHF
.,TRBJ2-7,TRBV5-6,CASSFYICSARDATSSYEQYF
.,TRBJ1-2,TRBV28,CASSTYRDGYTF
.,TRBJ1-1,TRBV7-7,CASSLDSGTEAFF
TRBD1,TRBJ1-6,TRBV7-9,CASSLTSGQGSRTLHF
.,TRBJ1-5,TRBV7-2,CASSALNQPQHF
.,TRBJ1-2,TRBV20-1,CSARDSTNYGYTF
.,TRBJ2-5,TRBV7-8,CASRARDTQYF
TRBD1,TRBJ1-2,TRBV20-1,CSARLAGQGIGVTF
.,TRBJ1-2,TRBV20-1,CSARAAGYAMDGYTF
TRBD1,TRBJ1-2,TRBV7-6,CASSLEGQGLGGYTF
.,TRBJ1-6,TRBV6-1,CASSGVDSPLHF
.,TRBJ1-2,TRBV20-1,CSASRGAANYGHTF
TRBD1,TRBJ1-2,TRBV2,CASSEWTGRGYTF
.,TRBJ1-1,TRBV7-2,CASSFRMNTEAFF
.,TRBJ1-6,TRBV10-3,CAISLSDTNSPLHF
TRBD1,TRBJ1-2,TRBV6-1,CASTGGESYGYTF
.,TRBJ2-7,TRBV20-1,CSAAPGFLNEQYF
TRBD1,TRBJ1-2,TRBV6-4,CARETGNGYTF
.,TRBJ2-6,TRBV15,CATSARAGANVLTF
.,TRBJ2-5,TRBV6-2/TRBV6-3,CASTGRERETQYF
.,TRBJ1-2,TRBV7-9,CASSPGYGYTF